Below are 6 T cell receptor beta chains sequenced from a single sample in a study of CD8 T cells in ankylosing spondylitis. Study outcomes and limitations: Typical of ankylosing spondylitis blood, it appeared, was a TCR beta motif of fewer than 10 highly homologous variants.

These receptors' targets are unknown. TCRdb fed the 5' RACE reads into MiXCR, producing one record per CDR3 protein. The table includes roughly 670,000 distinct CDR3 sequences, roughly 20% detected once. What was sequenced was blood, either unsorted or a sorted T cell fraction (not recorded which). These receptor sequences come from a male donor with ankylosing spondylitis.

This clonotype occurred a few times. V is TRBV10-3 and J is TRBJ1-2, with 8 positions matching TRBD1. This CDR3 is 15 amino acids long. V shed 6 bases and J 4 bases; nucleotides not matched to a gene: 10. Germline V lookup: CDR1 ENHRY, CDR2 SYGVKD. The CDR3, as DNA: TGTGCCATCAGCGAGGACAGGGTCTCTCGCTATGGCTACACCTTC. It encodes CAISEDRVSRYGYTF.

The V and J genes are TRBV5-1 and TRBJ1-3, with no clear D. Per germline, CDR1 SGHRS and CDR2 YFSETQ. The CDR3 runs 16 residues. Trimming shortened V by 0 bases and J by 7 bases, and 17 bases separated the two germline ends. CDR3 protein: CASSLDEDAAWNTIYF. The CDR3 DNA reads TGCGCCAGCAGCTTGGACGAGGACGCTGCATGGAACACCATATATTTT.

This clonotype was recorded at least ten times. The chain carries TRBV12-3 or TRBV12-4 and TRBJ2-3, with 9 bases lining up with TRBD1. There are 15 residues in the CDR3. The junction had 5 bases not matched to a gene; V was cut back by 5 bases and J by 2 bases. Here the CDR3 reads CASSNRDRDTDTQYF. Written as DNA, the CDR3 is TGTGCCAGCAGTAACCGGGACAGGGACACAGATACGCAGTATTTT.

This clonotype was seen only a few times. The chain recombines TRBV5-1 with TRBJ2-2, with 15 nucleotides matching TRBD2. This CDR3 has 19 residues. Germline values: CDR1 SGHRS, CDR2 YFSETQ. V lost 0 bases to trimming and J lost 4 bases; unmatched junction nucleotides: 7. CDR3 sequence reads: CASSLGLGLAGGSTGELFF. The DNA for the CDR3 is TGCGCCAGCAGCTTGGGCCTGGGACTAGCGGGAGGTAGCACCGGGGAGCTGTTTTTT.

The chain is built from TRBV28 and TRBJ2-1, with 13 bases fitting TRBD2. This CDR3 spans 16 amino acids. Losses at the gene ends were 4 bases for V and 2 bases for J; bases not matched to a gene: 2. Germline assignment: CDR1 MDHEN and CDR2 SYDVKM. The CDR3 bases are TGTGCCAGCAGTTACGGGACTAGCGGGGCCTACAATGAGCAGTTCTTC. It yields the protein CASSYGTSGAYNEQFF.

This clonotype was seen a handful of times. The chain recombines TRBV19 with TRBJ1-5, with TRBD1 as a possible D gene (6 bases). Germline V gene lookup returns CDR1 LNHDA and CDR2 SQIVND (reference sequence). This CDR3 contains 17 residues. Between the trimmed V and J ends, which lost 5 bases and 2 bases, there was a span of 19 bases. The CDR3 DNA is TGTGCCAGTAGTCGGGACAACGCAAAGCTGGGCAATCAGCCCCAGCATTTT. Amino acid sequence: CASSRDNAKLGNQPQHF.